What follows are 6 T cell receptor beta chains derived from one specimen sequenced in a study of blood T cell repertoires in COVID-19. Sequencing was performed with immunoSEQ multiplex PCR; in TCRdb, only in-frame clones are kept and a portion is missing. The data show fewer than 250,000 clones, about 90% seen once. Material: peripheral blood. All receptors derive from a man younger than 45 with acute or convalescent COVID-19.

This chain joins TRBV27 and TRBJ2-1, with 7 bases identical to TRBD1. Losses at the gene ends were 4 bases for V and 0 bases for J; bases not matched to a gene: 6. The CDR3 sequence is 16 residues long. Looked up from germline, CDR1 is MNHEY and CDR2 is SMNVEV (reference sequence). The chain's CDR3 is CASSYGDRSSYNEQFF. CDR3 in DNA: TGTGCCAGCAGTTACGGGGACAGAAGCTCCTACAATGAGCAGTTCTTC.

The chain is built from TRBV7-9 and TRBJ1-5; D remains ambiguous. CDR1 is SEHNR, CDR2 FQNEAQ, per germline (reference sequence). V lost 4 bases and J 2 bases, leaving 18 bases between the germline ends. This CDR3 comprises 17 residues. The CDR3 coding sequence is TGTGCCAGCAGCTCTAATACGGGAAGAGGCGGCAATCAGCCCCAGCATTTT. It translates to CASSSNTGRGGNQPQHF.

The CDR3 protein is CATSSTGANYGYTF. CDR3 nucleotide sequence: TGTGCCACCAGCAGTACAGGTGCTAACTATGGCTACACCTTC. The J gene is TRBJ1-2, the V gene TRBV15; D may be TRBD1 (5 bases). This CDR3 is 14 amino acids long. V was trimmed by 3 bases and J by 0 bases, leaving 8 bases between them. CDR1 is LNHNV, CDR2 YYDKDF, per germline (reference sequence).

V usage is TRBV5-1 and J usage is TRBJ2-3, with 9 bases that match TRBD1. Unmatched junction bases numbered 6, after V lost 2 bases and J lost 2 bases. This CDR3 has 16 amino acids. The germline V gene has CDR1 SGHRS and CDR2 YFSETQ. The CDR3 is CASSLGLQGATDTQYF. For the CDR3, the DNA is TGCGCCAGCAGCTTAGGACTACAGGGGGCCACAGATACGCAGTATTTT. Complete variable domain (other parts from reference TRBV5-1 and TRBJ2-3): KAGVTQTPRYLIKTRGQQVTLSCSPISGHRSVSWYQQTPGQGLQFLFEYFSETQRNKGNFPGRFSGRQFSNSRSEMNVSTLELGDSALYLCASSLGLQGATDTQYFGPGTRLTVL.

The V call is TRBV28, the J call TRBJ2-7, with D possibly matching TRBD2 (5 bases). Germline V CDR1 and CDR2: MDHEN, SYDVKM. V shed 6 bases and J shed 0 bases, with 15 bases lying between them. This CDR3 is 15 amino acids long. The CDR3 nucleotides read TGTGCCAGCAGCAGAGGGCCCAAGACCTCCTACGAGCAGTACTTC. This translates into CASSRGPKTSYEQYF.

The gene calls are TRBV27 and TRBJ2-7; a weak D match, TRBD1 (6 bases). The CDR3 contains 15 residues. V was trimmed by 2 bases and J by 7 bases, leaving 18 bases between them. CDR1 and CDR2 from the germline V gene are MNHEY and SMNVEV (reference sequence). The CDR3 is CASSLAPDRPREQYF. The DNA for the CDR3 is TGTGCCAGCAGTTTAGCCCCGGACAGACCCAGGGAGCAGTACTTC.